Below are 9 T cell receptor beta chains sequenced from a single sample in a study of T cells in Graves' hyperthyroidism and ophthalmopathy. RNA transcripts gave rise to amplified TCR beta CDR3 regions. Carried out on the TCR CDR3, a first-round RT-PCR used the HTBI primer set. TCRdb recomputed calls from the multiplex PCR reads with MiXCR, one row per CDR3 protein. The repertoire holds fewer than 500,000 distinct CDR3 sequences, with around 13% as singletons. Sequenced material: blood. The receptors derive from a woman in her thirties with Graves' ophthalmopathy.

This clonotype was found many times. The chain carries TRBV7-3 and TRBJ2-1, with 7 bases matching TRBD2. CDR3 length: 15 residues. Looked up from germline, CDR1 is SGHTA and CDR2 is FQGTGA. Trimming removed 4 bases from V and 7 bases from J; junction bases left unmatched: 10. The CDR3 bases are TGTGCCAGCAGCTCTAAACCTGGGGGGGGGAATGAGCAGTTCTTC. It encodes CASSSKPGGGNEQFF.

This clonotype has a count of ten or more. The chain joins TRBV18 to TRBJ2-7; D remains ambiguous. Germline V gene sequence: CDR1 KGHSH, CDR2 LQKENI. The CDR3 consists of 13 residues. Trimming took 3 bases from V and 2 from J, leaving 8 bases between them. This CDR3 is CASSPPAAYEQYF. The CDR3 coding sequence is TGTGCCAGCTCACCGCCAGCTGCCTACGAGCAGTACTTC.

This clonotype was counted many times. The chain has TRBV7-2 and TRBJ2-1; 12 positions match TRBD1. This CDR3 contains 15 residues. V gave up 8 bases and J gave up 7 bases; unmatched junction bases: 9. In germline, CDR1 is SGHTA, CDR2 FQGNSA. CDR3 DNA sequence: TGTGCCAGCTTCGGGACAGGGGGCCGGATGAATGAGCAGTTCTTC. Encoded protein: CASFGTGGRMNEQFF.

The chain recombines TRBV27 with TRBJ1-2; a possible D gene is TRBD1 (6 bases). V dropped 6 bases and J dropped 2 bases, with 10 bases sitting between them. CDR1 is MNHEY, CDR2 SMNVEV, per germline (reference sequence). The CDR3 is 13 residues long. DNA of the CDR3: TGTGCCAGCAGGACCCAGGGGAACTATGGCTACACCTTC. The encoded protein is CASRTQGNYGYTF.

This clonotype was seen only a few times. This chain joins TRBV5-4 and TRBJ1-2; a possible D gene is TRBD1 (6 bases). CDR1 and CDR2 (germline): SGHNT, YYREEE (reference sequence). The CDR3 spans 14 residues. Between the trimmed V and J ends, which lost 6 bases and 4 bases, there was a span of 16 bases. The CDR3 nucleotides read TGTGCCAGCACCTTACAGGGATCATCCTATGGCTACACCTTC. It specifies CASTLQGSSYGYTF.

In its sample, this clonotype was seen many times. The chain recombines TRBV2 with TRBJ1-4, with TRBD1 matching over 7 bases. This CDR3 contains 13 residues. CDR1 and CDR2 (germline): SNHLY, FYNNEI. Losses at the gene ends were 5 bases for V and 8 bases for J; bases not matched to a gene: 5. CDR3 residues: CASSTGAGEKLFF. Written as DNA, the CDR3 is TGTGCCAGCAGTACAGGGGCAGGAGAAAAACTGTTTTTT.

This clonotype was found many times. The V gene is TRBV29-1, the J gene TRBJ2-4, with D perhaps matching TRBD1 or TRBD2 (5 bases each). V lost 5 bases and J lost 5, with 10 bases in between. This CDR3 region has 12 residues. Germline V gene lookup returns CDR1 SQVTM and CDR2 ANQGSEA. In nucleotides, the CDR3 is TGCAGCGTTAGGGACGGTGAAAACATTCAGTACTTC. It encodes CSVRDGENIQYF.

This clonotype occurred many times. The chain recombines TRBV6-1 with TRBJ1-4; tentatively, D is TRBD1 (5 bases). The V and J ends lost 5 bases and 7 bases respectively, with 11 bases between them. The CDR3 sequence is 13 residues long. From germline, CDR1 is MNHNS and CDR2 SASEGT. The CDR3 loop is CASSQTRAEKLFF. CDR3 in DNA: TGTGCCAGCAGTCAAACCAGGGCTGAAAAACTGTTTTTT.

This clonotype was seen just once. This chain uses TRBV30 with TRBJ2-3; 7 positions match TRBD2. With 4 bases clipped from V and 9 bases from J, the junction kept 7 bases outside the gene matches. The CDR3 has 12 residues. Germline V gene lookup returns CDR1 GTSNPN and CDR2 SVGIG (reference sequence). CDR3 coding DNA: TGTGCCTGGAACCTCCTAGCGGTAACGCAGTATTTT. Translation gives CAWNLLAVTQYF. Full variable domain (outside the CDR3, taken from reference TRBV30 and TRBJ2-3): SQTIHQWPATLVQPVGSPLSLECTVEGTSNPNLYWYRQAAGRGLQLLFYSVGIGQISSEVPQNLSASRPQDRQFILSSKKLLLSDSGFYLCAWNLLAVTQYFGPGTRLTVL.